A selection of T cell receptor beta chains follows, all from one sample in a study of blood T cell repertoires in COVID-19. Sequencing used immunoSEQ multiplex PCR; TCRdb keeps in-frame clones, though not all of them. Of under 300,000 clones in the sample, approximately 85% were seen once. Input material: peripheral blood. The receptor source for this set is a woman in her twenties or thirties with acute or convalescent COVID-19. Each CDR3 is given with its conserved first and last residue. Fields, in order: J gene, D gene, V gene, clone size, CDR3 DNA, CDR3 protein. The D gene is left open where the match is weak. Expanded clones get a size class; other rows say once, few or many, or leave the size out.

J: TRBJ1-1
D: TRBD1
V: TRBV12-3/TRBV12-4
size: once
DNA: TGTGCCAGCAGTGTCGGACAGGGCACTGAAGCTTTCTTT
CDR3: CASSVGQGTEAFF

J: TRBJ2-1
D: NA
V: TRBV19
size: once
DNA: TGTGCCAGTAGTATGTCCCCCCTGGCCTGGTCCTACAATGAGCAGTTCTTC
CDR3: CASSMSPLAWSYNEQFF

J: TRBJ2-7
D: TRBD2
V: TRBV30
size: NA
DNA: TGTGCCTGGAGTAGACTAGCGGGAGTCTCCTACGAGCAGTACTTC
CDR3: CAWSRLAGVSYEQYF

J: TRBJ1-5
D: NA
V: TRBV7-2
size: NA
DNA: TGTGCCAGCAGCTTAGCGGGGGGGAATCAGCCCCAGCATTTT
CDR3: CASSLAGGNQPQHF

J: TRBJ2-7
D: NA
V: TRBV4-1
size: NA
DNA: TGCGCCAGCAGCCAAGAATCAGGGTACGAGCAGTACTTC
CDR3: CASSQESGYEQYF

J: TRBJ1-2
D: NA
V: TRBV9
size: few
DNA: TGTGCCAGCAGTGCTCGCGCCGGGACAAACCTCTATGGCTACACCTTC
CDR3: CASSARAGTNLYGYTF

J: TRBJ2-1
D: TRBD1
V: TRBV9
size: NA
DNA: TGTGCCAGCAGCGTAGGGATTTGGGGACAGGGGAGGGATGAGCAGTTCTTC
CDR3: CASSVGIWGQGRDEQFF

J: TRBJ2-2
D: TRBD2
V: TRBV6-6
size: NA
DNA: TGTGCCAGCAGTCTAGCGGGAGGGCCATTGAAAACCGGGGAGCTGTTTTTT
CDR3: CASSLAGGPLKTGELFF

J: TRBJ1-6
D: TRBD1
V: TRBV19
size: NA
DNA: TGTGCCAGTAGTATATCCCCAGGACAGGGGAATGCACCCCTCCACTTT
CDR3: CASSISPGQGNAPLHF

J: TRBJ2-1
D: TRBD2
V: TRBV30
size: NA
DNA: TGTGCCTCCCAGAGTACTAGCGGGAGGGCCAGTAAGTTCTTC
CDR3: CASQSTSGRASKFF

J: TRBJ1-2
D: TRBD1
V: TRBV10-3
size: NA
DNA: TGTGCCATCAGTGGACAGGGGGCTTCCTATGGCTACACCTTC
CDR3: CAISGQGASYGYTF

J: TRBJ2-3
D: NA
V: TRBV10-3
size: NA
DNA: TGTGCCATCATTTTTCTACGGCAGGGGTGGGCAGATACGCAGTATTTT
CDR3: CAIIFLRQGWADTQYF

J: TRBJ1-6
D: NA
V: TRBV20-1
size: NA
DNA: TGCAGTGCTAGTTTGTCCTCCACAGGCGATTCACCCCTCCACTTT
CDR3: CSASLSSTGDSPLHF

J: TRBJ2-7
D: TRBD1
V: TRBV5-1
size: NA
DNA: TGCGCCAGCAGTAACCGGGACAGGGGCACAATTTACGAGCAGTACTTC
CDR3: CASSNRDRGTIYEQYF

J: TRBJ2-1
D: NA
V: TRBV5-6
size: NA
DNA: TGTGCCAGCAGCTTCCCGACTAGTTACAATGAGCAGTTCTTC
CDR3: CASSFPTSYNEQFF

J: TRBJ2-7
D: TRBD2
V: TRBV11-3
size: NA
DNA: TGTGCCAGCAGCCCTCCGTGGCTAGCGGGAAGGGGGCAGTACTTC
CDR3: CASSPPWLAGRGQYF

J: TRBJ2-7
D: TRBD2
V: TRBV19
size: NA
DNA: TGTGCCAGTAGTATTAGGGACTACAACGAGCAGTACTTC
CDR3: CASSIRDYNEQYF

J: TRBJ2-2
D: NA
V: TRBV4-1
size: few
DNA: TGCGCCAGCAGCCAAGAGAGGGTGGACCTGAACACCGGGGAGCTGTTTTTT
CDR3: CASSQERVDLNTGELFF

J: TRBJ2-2
D: TRBD2
V: TRBV2
size: NA
DNA: TGTGCCAGCAGTGTTCTAGCGGGAATCACCGGGGAGCTGTTTTTT
CDR3: CASSVLAGITGELFF

J: TRBJ1-2
D: NA
V: TRBV29-1
size: NA
DNA: TGCAGCGTTGAAGATCGAGTCCCAGGGGACAACTATGGCTACACCTTC
CDR3: CSVEDRVPGDNYGYTF

J: TRBJ2-3
D: TRBD2
V: TRBV6-5
size: NA
DNA: TGTGCCAGCAGTTGGTCGGCTAGCGGGATTGCAGATACGCAGTATTTT
CDR3: CASSWSASGIADTQYF

J: TRBJ2-1
D: TRBD2
V: TRBV19
size: NA
DNA: TGTGCCAGTAGTATAGAGGTTGAGTGGCTAGCGGGAACGAGCGAGCAGTTCTTC
CDR3: CASSIEVEWLAGTSEQFF

J: TRBJ1-6
D: TRBD1
V: TRBV2
size: NA
DNA: TGTGCCAGCAGTGAAGGGAGGACAGGGGTCAATTCACCCCTCCACTTT
CDR3: CASSEGRTGVNSPLHF

J: TRBJ1-2
D: NA
V: TRBV4-3
size: NA
DNA: TGCGCCAGCAGCCAAGATAATGCAGGGGAAGGCTACACCTTC
CDR3: CASSQDNAGEGYTF

J: TRBJ1-6
D: NA
V: TRBV30
size: NA
DNA: TGTGCCTGGAGGGTAGGGACACTTTATAATTCACCCCTCCACTTT
CDR3: CAWRVGTLYNSPLHF

J: TRBJ1-5
D: TRBD1
V: TRBV4-1
size: NA
DNA: TGCGCCAGCAGCCTAACCGGGACAGGGTTGAGGCAGCCCCAGCATTTT
CDR3: CASSLTGTGLRQPQHF

J: TRBJ1-6
D: TRBD1
V: TRBV30
size: NA
DNA: TGTGCCTGGAGCCCAGGGGGTTCACCCCTCCACTTT
CDR3: CAWSPGGSPLHF

J: TRBJ1-2
D: NA
V: TRBV5-1
size: NA
DNA: TGCGCCAGCAGCCCACTTGCGGGACGCTTTTTAGATGGCTACACCTTC
CDR3: CASSPLAGRFLDGYTF

J: TRBJ2-7
D: NA
V: TRBV27
size: few
DNA: TGTGCCAGCAGTTTACAGGGAAACGAGCAGTACTTC
CDR3: CASSLQGNEQYF

J: TRBJ2-3
D: TRBD1
V: TRBV6-4
size: NA
DNA: TGTGCCAGCAGTGAGAGCCGGGACAGCCCTACCACAGATACGCAGTATTTT
CDR3: CASSESRDSPTTDTQYF

J: TRBJ1-5
D: NA
V: TRBV4-3
size: NA
DNA: TGCGCCAGCAGCCAAGGGGGCATGGGGCAGCCCCAGCATTTT
CDR3: CASSQGGMGQPQHF

J: TRBJ1-5
D: NA
V: TRBV19
size: NA
DNA: TGTGCCAGTAGTATAGGGTCCAGGGGAGTCAATCAGCCCCAGCATTTT
CDR3: CASSIGSRGVNQPQHF

J: TRBJ1-1
D: NA
V: TRBV3-1/TRBV3-2
size: NA
DNA: TGTGCCAGCAGCCAACAGGGACAAAGGAACACTGAAGCTTTCTTT
CDR3: CASSQQGQRNTEAFF

J: TRBJ2-7
D: TRBD2
V: TRBV7-2
size: NA
DNA: TGTGCCAGCACCCGGGGGGAGGGCCAACAAATCTACGAGCAGTACTTC
CDR3: CASTRGEGQQIYEQYF

J: TRBJ1-2
D: NA
V: TRBV29-1
size: NA
DNA: TGCAGCGTTGAAGTCAGGGGTTCGGACTATGGCTACACCTTC
CDR3: CSVEVRGSDYGYTF

J: TRBJ1-1
D: TRBD1
V: TRBV5-1
size: NA
DNA: TGCGCCAGCAGTTCGCCCAGGGGGCACACTGAAGCTTTCTTT
CDR3: CASSSPRGHTEAFF

J: TRBJ2-5
D: NA
V: TRBV30
size: once
DNA: TGTGCCTGGAATCCAGGGGGGTTCGGGACCCAGTACTTC
CDR3: CAWNPGGFGTQYF

J: TRBJ1-1
D: NA
V: TRBV19
size: NA
DNA: TGTGCCAGTAGTCCAGGGTACCCGAGGTCTGAAGCTTTCTTT
CDR3: CASSPGYPRSEAFF

J: TRBJ1-5
D: TRBD1
V: TRBV27
size: few
DNA: TGTGCCAGCAGTTTGTCCTGGGACAGGGATCAGCCCCAGCATTTT
CDR3: CASSLSWDRDQPQHF

J: TRBJ1-1
D: TRBD1
V: TRBV7-6
size: NA
DNA: TGTGCCAGCAGCTTAAAGGCAGGGGGAAACACTGAAGCTTTCTTT
CDR3: CASSLKAGGNTEAFF

J: TRBJ2-3
D: NA
V: TRBV3-1/TRBV3-2
size: NA
DNA: TGTGCCAGCAGCCAACTCACAGATACGCAGTATTTT
CDR3: CASSQLTDTQYF

J: TRBJ2-7
D: TRBD1
V: TRBV29-1
size: NA
DNA: TGCAGCGTCGAGGACAGGACCTACGAGCAGTACTTC
CDR3: CSVEDRTYEQYF

J: TRBJ2-7
D: TRBD1
V: TRBV7-8
size: NA
DNA: TGTGCCAGCAGCTTAGGGGACAGGGGTTACGAGCAGTACTTC
CDR3: CASSLGDRGYEQYF

J: TRBJ2-3
D: TRBD1
V: TRBV16
size: NA
DNA: TGTGCCAGCAGCCAATCCGTCGCGGACAGGTCCACAGATACGCAGTATTTT
CDR3: CASSQSVADRSTDTQYF

J: TRBJ1-2
D: NA
V: TRBV10-3
size: NA
DNA: TGTGCCATCAGTGACCCAACAAAAGACGGGTTCTATGGCTACACCTTC
CDR3: CAISDPTKDGFYGYTF

J: TRBJ1-2
D: NA
V: TRBV5-1
size: NA
DNA: TGCGCCAGCAGCTGGGGGGAATTGAATGGCTACACCTTC
CDR3: CASSWGELNGYTF

J: TRBJ2-1
D: NA
V: TRBV9
size: NA
DNA: TGTGCCAGCAGCCCCGAGGACAGTGGGTATGAGCAGTTCTTC
CDR3: CASSPEDSGYEQFF